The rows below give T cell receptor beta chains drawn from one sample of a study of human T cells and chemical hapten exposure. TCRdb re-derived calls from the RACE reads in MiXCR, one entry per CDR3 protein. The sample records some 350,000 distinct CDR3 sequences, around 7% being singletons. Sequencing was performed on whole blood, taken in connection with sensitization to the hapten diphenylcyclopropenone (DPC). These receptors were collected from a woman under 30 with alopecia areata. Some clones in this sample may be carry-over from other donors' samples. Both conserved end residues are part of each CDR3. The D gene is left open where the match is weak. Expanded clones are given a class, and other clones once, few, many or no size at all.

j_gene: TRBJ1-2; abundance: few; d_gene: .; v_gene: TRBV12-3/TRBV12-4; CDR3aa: CASSWGHWGMDGYTF; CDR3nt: TGTGCCAGCAGTTGGGGTCATTGGGGGATGGATGGCTACACCTTC
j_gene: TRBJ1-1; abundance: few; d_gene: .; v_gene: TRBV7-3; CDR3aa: CASSSTGLGDTEAFF; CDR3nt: TGTGCCAGCAGCTCTACAGGGCTCGGGGACACTGAAGCTTTCTTT
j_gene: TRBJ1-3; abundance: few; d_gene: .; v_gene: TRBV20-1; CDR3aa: CSASSPSSGNTIYF; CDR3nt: TGCAGTGCTAGCAGTCCCAGCTCTGGAAACACCATATATTTT
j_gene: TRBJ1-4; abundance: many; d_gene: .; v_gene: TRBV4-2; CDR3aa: CASSQDELQQATNEKLFF; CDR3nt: TGTGCCAGCAGCCAAGACGAACTCCAGCAGGCAACTAATGAAAAACTGTTTTTT
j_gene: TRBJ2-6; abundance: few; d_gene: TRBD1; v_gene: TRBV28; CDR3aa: CASSIGQGETWANVLTF; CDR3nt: TGTGCCAGCAGCATCGGACAGGGTGAGACCTGGGCCAACGTCCTGACTTTC
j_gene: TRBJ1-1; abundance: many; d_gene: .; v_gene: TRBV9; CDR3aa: CASSGEHWGINTEAFF; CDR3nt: TGTGCCAGCAGCGGCGAGCATTGGGGGATTAACACTGAAGCTTTCTTT
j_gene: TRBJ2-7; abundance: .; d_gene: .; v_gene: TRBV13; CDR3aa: CASNVRGPSSYEQYF; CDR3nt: TGTGCCAGCAACGTACGGGGCCCGAGTTCCTACGAGCAGTACTTC
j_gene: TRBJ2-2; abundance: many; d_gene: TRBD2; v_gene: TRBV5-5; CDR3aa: CASSYLSGGPVNTGELFF; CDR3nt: TGTGCCAGCAGCTATTTAAGCGGGGGACCAGTGAACACCGGGGAGCTGTTTTTT
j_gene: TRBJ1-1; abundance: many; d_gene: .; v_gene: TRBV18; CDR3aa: CASSFQNTEAFF; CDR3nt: TGTGCCAGCTCATTCCAGAACACTGAAGCTTTCTTT
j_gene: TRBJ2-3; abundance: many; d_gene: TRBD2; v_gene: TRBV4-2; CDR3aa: CASSQEGTSGTSTDTQYF; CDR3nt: TGTGCCAGCAGCCAAGAGGGGACTAGCGGGACTAGCACAGATACGCAGTATTTT
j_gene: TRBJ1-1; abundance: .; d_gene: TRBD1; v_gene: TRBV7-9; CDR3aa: CASSWGQGSTEAFF; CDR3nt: TGTGCCAGCAGCTGGGGACAGGGGAGCACTGAAGCTTTCTTT
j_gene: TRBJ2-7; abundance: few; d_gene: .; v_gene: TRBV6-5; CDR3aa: CASSYSLGGDSYEQYF; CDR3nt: TGTGCCAGCAGTTACTCGCTCGGCGGGGACTCCTACGAGCAGTACTTC
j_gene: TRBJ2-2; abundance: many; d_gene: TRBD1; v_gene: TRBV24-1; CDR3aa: CATEGQGSGELFF; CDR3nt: TGTGCCACCGAAGGACAGGGTTCCGGGGAGCTGTTTTTT
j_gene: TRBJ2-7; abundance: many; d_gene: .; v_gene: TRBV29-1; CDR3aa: CSVGGPRSYEQYF; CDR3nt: TGCAGCGTTGGGGGACCTCGCTCCTACGAGCAGTACTTC
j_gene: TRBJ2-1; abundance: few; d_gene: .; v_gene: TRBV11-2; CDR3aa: CASSPGGLWQFF; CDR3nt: TGTGCCAGCAGCCCCGGGGGCTTATGGCAGTTCTTC
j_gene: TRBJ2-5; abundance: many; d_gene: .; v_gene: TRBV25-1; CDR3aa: CASRGAVQETQYF; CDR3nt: TGTGCCAGCAGGGGAGCGGTCCAAGAGACCCAGTACTTC
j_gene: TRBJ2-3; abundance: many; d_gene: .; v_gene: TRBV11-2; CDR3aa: CASCLSRGTDTQYF; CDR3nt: TGTGCCAGCTGCCTCTCGCGGGGCACAGATACGCAGTATTTT
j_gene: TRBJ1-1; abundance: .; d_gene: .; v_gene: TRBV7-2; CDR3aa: CASSLGGLTTEAFF; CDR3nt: TGTGCCAGCAGCTTAGGGGGATTGACCACTGAAGCTTTCTTT
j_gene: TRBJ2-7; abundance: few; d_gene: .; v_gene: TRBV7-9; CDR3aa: CASSPAKGYPYEQYF; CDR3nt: TGTGCCAGCAGCCCAGCTAAGGGGTATCCCTACGAGCAGTACTTC
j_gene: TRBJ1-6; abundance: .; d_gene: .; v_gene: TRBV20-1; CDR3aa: CSATEISLPLHF; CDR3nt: TGCAGTGCTACGGAGATTTCCTTACCCCTCCACTTT
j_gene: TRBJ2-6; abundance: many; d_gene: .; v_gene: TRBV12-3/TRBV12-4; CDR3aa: CASSFGQISGANVLTF; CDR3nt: TGTGCCAGCAGTTTCGGACAAATCTCTGGGGCCAACGTCCTGACTTTC
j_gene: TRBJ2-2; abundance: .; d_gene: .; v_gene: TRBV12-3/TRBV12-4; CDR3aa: CASSPMGSRRSGELFF; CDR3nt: TGTGCCAGCAGCCCCATGGGGTCCCGGAGGTCCGGGGAGCTGTTTTTT
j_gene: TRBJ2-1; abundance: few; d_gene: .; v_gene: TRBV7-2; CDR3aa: CASSLEDYYNEQFF; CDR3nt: TGTGCCAGCAGCTTAGAGGACTACTACAATGAGCAGTTCTTC
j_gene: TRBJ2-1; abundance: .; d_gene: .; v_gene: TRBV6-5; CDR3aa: CASSYGRGSLYNEQFF; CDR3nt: TGTGCCAGCAGTTACGGACGGGGGAGTCTTTACAATGAGCAGTTCTTC
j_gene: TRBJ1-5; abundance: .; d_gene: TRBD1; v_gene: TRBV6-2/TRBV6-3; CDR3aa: CASSPGGRGSNQPQHF; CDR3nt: TGTGCCAGCAGCCCAGGGGGAAGAGGTAGCAATCAGCCCCAGCATTTT
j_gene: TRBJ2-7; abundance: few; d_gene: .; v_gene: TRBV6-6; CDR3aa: CASSTSGRGGSEQYF; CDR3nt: TGTGCCAGCAGCACCTCGGGCAGGGGAGGGAGCGAGCAGTACTTC
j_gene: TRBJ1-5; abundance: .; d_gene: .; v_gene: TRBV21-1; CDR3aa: CASSKDKEKRPDQPQHF; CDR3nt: TGTGCCAGCAGCAAAGATAAGGAGAAGAGGCCAGATCAGCCCCAGCATTTT
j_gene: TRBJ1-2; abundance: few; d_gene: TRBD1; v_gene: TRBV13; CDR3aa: CASSFFGQVINYGYTF; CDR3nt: TGTGCCAGCAGCTTTTTTGGACAGGTGATAAACTATGGCTACACCTTC
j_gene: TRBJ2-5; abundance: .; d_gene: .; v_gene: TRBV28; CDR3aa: CASSILDPETQYF; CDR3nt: TGTGCCAGCAGTATACTAGATCCCGAGACCCAGTACTTC
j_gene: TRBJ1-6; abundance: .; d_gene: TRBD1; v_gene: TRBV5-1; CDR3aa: CASSPGTGLRGSPLHF; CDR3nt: TGCGCCAGCAGCCCGGGGACAGGCTTGAGGGGTTCACCCCTCCACTTT
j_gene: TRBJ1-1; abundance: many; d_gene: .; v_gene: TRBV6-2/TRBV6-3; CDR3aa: CASGTNTEAFF; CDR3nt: TGTGCCAGCGGAACGAACACTGAAGCTTTCTTT
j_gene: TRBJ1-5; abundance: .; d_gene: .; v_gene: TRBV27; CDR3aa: CASSLLAGLSNQPQHF; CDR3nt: TGTGCCAGCAGTTTATTGGCAGGCTTGAGCAATCAGCCCCAGCATTTT
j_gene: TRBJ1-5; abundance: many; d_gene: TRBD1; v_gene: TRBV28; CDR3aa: CASSLVQGAGQPQHF; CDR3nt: TGTGCCAGCAGTTTAGTCCAGGGGGCTGGTCAGCCCCAGCATTTT
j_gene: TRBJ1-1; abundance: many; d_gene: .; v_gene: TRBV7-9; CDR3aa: CASSLVYTEAFF; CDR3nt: TGTGCCAGCAGCTTAGTTTACACTGAAGCTTTCTTT
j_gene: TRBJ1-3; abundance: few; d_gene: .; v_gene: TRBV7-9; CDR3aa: CASSFSPTWRSSGNTIYF; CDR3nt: TGTGCCAGCAGCTTTAGCCCCACATGGCGGAGCTCTGGAAACACCATATATTTT
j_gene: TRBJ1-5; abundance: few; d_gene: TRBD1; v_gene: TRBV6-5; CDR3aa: CASSRDRGINQPQHF; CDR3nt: TGTGCCAGCAGTCGAGACAGGGGAATCAATCAGCCCCAGCATTTT
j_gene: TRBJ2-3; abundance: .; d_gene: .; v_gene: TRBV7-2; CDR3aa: CASSRGGDDSWGTQYF; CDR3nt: TGTGCCAGCAGCCGCGGGGGCGACGATTCATGGGGTACGCAGTATTTT
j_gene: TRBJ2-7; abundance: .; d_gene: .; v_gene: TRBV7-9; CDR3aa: CASSLAPGISSYEQYF; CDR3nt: TGTGCCAGCAGCTTAGCCCCCGGGATTAGCTCCTACGAGCAGTACTTC
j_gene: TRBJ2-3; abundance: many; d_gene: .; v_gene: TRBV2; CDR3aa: CASRGRGGFPFTDTQYF; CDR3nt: TGTGCCAGCAGGGGCAGGGGGGGGTTCCCTTTCACAGATACGCAGTATTTT
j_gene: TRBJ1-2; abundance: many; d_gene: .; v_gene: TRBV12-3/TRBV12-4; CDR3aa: CASSTGGYGYTF; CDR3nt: TGTGCCAGCAGTACCGGGGGCTATGGCTACACCTTC
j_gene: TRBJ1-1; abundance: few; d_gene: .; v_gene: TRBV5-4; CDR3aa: CASSYTGTEAFF; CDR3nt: TGTGCCAGCAGCTATACTGGGACTGAAGCTTTCTTT
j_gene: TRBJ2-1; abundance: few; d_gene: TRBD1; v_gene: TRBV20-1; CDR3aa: CSAPRQGAREQFF; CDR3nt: TGCAGTGCTCCCCGACAGGGGGCGCGCGAGCAGTTCTTC
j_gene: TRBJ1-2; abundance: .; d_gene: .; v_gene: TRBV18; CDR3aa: CASSPRSAIDGYTF; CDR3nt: TGTGCCAGCTCACCACGAAGCGCGATTGATGGCTACACCTTC
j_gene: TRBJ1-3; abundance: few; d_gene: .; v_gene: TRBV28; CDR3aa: CASSRTPISGNTIYF; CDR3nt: TGTGCCAGCAGCCGGACTCCTATCTCTGGAAACACCATATATTTT
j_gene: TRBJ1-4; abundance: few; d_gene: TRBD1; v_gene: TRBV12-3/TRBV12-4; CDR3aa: CASRDNRGGNEKLFF; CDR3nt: TGTGCCAGCAGAGATAACAGGGGGGGGAATGAAAAACTGTTTTTT
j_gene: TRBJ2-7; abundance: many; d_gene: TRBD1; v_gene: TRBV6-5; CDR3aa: CASSLSTGGYEQYF; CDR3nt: TGTGCCAGCAGTTTGTCGACAGGGGGGTACGAGCAGTACTTC
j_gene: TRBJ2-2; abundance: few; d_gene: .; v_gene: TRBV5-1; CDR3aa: CASSLLNGNTGELFF; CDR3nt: TGCGCCAGCAGCTTGTTAAATGGGAACACCGGGGAGCTGTTTTTT
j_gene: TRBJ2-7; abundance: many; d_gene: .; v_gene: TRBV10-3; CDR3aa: CAISESDHSYEQYF; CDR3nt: TGTGCCATCAGTGAGTCGGACCACTCCTACGAGCAGTACTTC
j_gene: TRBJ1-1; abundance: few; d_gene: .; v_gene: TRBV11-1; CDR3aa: CASSATESNTEAFF; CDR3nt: TGTGCCAGCAGCGCCACAGAATCCAACACTGAAGCTTTCTTT
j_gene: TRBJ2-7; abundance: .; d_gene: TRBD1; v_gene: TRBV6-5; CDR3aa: CASSIGDSSYEQYF; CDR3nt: TGTGCCAGCTCCATTGGGGACAGCTCCTACGAGCAGTACTTC
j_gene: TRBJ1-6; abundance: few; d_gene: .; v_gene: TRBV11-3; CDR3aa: CASSLDGSDYSPLHF; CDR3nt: TGTGCCAGCAGCTTGGACGGAAGTGACTATTCACCCCTCCACTTT
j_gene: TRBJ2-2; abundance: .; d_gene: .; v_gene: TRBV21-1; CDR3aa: CASSKARGEGRSSTGELFF; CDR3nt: TGTGCCAGCAGCAAAGCGCGAGGAGAAGGCAGGTCGAGCACCGGGGAGCTGTTTTTT
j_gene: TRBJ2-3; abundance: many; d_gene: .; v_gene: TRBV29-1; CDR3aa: CSVEGGLPDGDTQYF; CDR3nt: TGCAGCGTTGAGGGGGGGCTTCCAGATGGAGATACGCAGTATTTT
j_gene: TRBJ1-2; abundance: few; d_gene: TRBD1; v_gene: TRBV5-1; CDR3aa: CASSPDREREANYGYTF; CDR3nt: TGCGCCAGCAGCCCAGACAGGGAGAGGGAGGCTAACTATGGCTACACCTTC
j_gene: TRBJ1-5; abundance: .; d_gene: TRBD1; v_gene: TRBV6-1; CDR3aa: CASSEGTGPEHF; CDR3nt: TGTGCCAGCAGTGAAGGGACAGGGCCCGAGCATTTT
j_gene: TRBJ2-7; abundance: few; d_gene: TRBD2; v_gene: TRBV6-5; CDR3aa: CASSYSGLGGGASYEQYF; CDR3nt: TGTGCCAGCAGTTACTCGGGACTTGGCGGGGGGGCGTCCTACGAGCAGTACTTC
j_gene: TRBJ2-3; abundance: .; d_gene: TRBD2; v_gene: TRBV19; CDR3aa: CASVPSASGGNTQYF; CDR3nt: TGTGCCAGTGTCCCGTCGGCTAGCGGGGGGAATACGCAGTATTTT
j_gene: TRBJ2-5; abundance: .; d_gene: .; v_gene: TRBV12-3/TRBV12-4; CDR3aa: CASRTTGRQETQYF; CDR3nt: TGTGCCAGCAGAACCACTGGACGGCAAGAGACCCAGTACTTC